This entry describes one T cell receptor beta chain. The antigen is not known. The record originates from a study of OX40 agonist ivuxolimab in advanced cancers. Overall study: Patients were given ivuxolimab, an antibody that agonizes OX40 (CD134). Whole-study results and caveats: Clones of CD4+ and CD8+ blood T cells grew by week 6 at doses of 0.1 to 3.0 mg/kg.

V lost 7 bases and J lost 10; bases outside the gene matches: 7. CDR1 is SNHLY, CDR2 FYNNEI, per germline. The CDR3 extends over 14 amino acids. Method: immunoSEQ multiplex PCR; TCRdb's copy keeps in-frame clones and lacks some. The repertoire includes tens of thousands of clones, 82% of them detected once, and roughly 21% sits in the top ten. The J gene is TRBJ1-6, the V gene TRBV2, with 10 positions matching TRBD1. Source: CD4+ or CD8+ T cells sorted from blood, taken in a trial of the OX40 agonist ivuxolimab. The sequence was obtained from an adult with an advanced solid tumor such as melanoma, head and neck, liver or kidney cancer. CDR3 in DNA: TGTGCCAGCACTCGAGGACAGGGGGACTCACCCCTCCACTTT. It translates to CASTRGQGDSPLHF.